This T cell receptor beta chain was documented in a study of T cell responses to AZD1222 COVID-19 vaccine. TCRdb's table, derived via immunoSEQ multiplex PCR, lists solely in-frame clones and lacks some. The table records some 130,000 clones, approximately 91% of them present only once. The sequencing used peripheral blood, collected 28 days after the second AZD1222 dose. This TCR came from an adult who received the AZD1222 COVID-19 vaccine.

The CDR3 sequence is CASSDRQAETQYF. The CDR3 DNA sequence: TGTGCCAGCAGTGACCGGCAGGCAGAGACCCAGTACTTC. The chain employs TRBV6-1 and TRBJ2-5; no clear D. With 3 bases removed from V and 4 bases from J, the gap between germline ends came to 9 bases. Per the germline V gene, CDR1 is MNHNS and CDR2 is SASEGT. The CDR3 totals 13 residues.